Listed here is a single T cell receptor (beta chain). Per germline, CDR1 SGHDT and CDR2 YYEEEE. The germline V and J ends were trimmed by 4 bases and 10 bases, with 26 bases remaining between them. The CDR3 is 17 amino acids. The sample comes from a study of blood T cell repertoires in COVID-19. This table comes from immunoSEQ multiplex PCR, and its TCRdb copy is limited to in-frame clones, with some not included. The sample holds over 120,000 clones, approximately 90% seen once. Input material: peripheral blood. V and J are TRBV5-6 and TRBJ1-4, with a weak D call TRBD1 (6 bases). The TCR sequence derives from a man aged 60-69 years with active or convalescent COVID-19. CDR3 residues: CASSLSSLVRGRGKLFF. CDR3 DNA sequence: TGTGCCAGCAGCCTCTCCTCTCTGGTCAGGGGCCGGGGAAAACTGTTTTTT.